Below, 13 T cell receptor beta chains from the same sample are listed, as sequenced in a study of high-grade serous ovarian cancer treatment subgroups. Tumor samples were taken before definitive surgery or chemotherapy. Assay: immunoSEQ multiplex PCR; the TCRdb copy retains only in-frame clones and omits some. The sample shows 10,000 to 13,000 clones, around 83% of them seen only once. Sequenced material: tumor tissue. These TCRs come from a human donor with high-grade serous ovarian cancer.

The gene calls are TRBV19 and TRBJ1-1; weak D call: TRBD1 (5 bases). CDR1 LNHDA and CDR2 SQIVND come from the germline V gene (reference sequence). This CDR3 has 15 amino acids. Trimming cost V 2 bases and J 3 bases, with 13 bases left between them. CDR3 coding DNA: TGTGCCAGTAGTATACAGGGATATTTGGACACTGAAGCTTTCTTT. It yields the protein CASSIQGYLDTEAFF.

In its sample, this clone was seen once. The chain has TRBV4-2 and TRBJ2-2; tentatively, D is TRBD2 (6 bases). CDR3 length: 17 amino acids. The V end was cut by 3 bases, the J end by 4 bases, with 18 bases between. Per germline, CDR1 LGHNA and CDR2 YNFKEQ. The CDR3 protein is CASSHLYGTPLTGELFF. The DNA of the CDR3 is TGTGCCAGCAGCCATCTATACGGGACTCCTCTCACCGGGGAGCTGTTTTTT.

This clone was seen once. The genes are TRBV13 and TRBJ2-1; TRBD2 might be the D (6 bases). V was clipped by 4 bases and J by 4 bases, with 26 bases between them. Per germline, CDR1 PRHDT and CDR2 FYEKMQ (reference sequence). The length of the CDR3 is 19 residues. The CDR3 loop is CASSSYPYLGGKGYNEQFF. Written as DNA, the CDR3 is TGTGCCAGCAGCTCATACCCCTACCTTGGGGGGAAGGGTTACAATGAGCAGTTCTTC.

The rearrangement joins TRBV2 to TRBJ2-7; D is possibly TRBD1 (6 bases). V gave up 6 bases and J gave up 0 bases, with 18 bases separating them. CDR3 size: 16 residues. Germline CDR1 and CDR2: SNHLY and FYNNEI. This CDR3 is CASSSPADRVSYEQYF. CDR3 sequence (DNA): TGTGCCAGCAGCTCCCCGGCGGACAGAGTCTCCTACGAGCAGTACTTC.

This sequence joins TRBV7-9 and TRBJ2-5; weak D call: TRBD2 (5 bases). Matching the DNA end better, TRBJ2-7 makes the J call doubtful. The germline V gene encodes CDR1 SEHNR and CDR2 FQNEAQ (reference sequence). This CDR3 is built from 16 residues. The CDR3 nucleotides read TGTGCCAGCAGCTTTAGAGACGCACGGGACTCCTACGAGCAGTACTTC. Encoded protein: CASSFRDARDSYEQYF.

This clone was counted a single time. The chain combines TRBV2 with TRBJ2-1, with 12 bases aligning to TRBD2. The CDR3 consists of 19 residues. Germline-derived CDR1 and CDR2 are SNHLY and FYNNEI. The V gene end was trimmed by 7 bases and the J gene end by 0 bases; junction bases not matched to a gene: 13. The CDR3 DNA reads TGTGCCAGCAAATCGGGGGGGCTAGCGGGAGGGCCCTCCTACAATGAGCAGTTCTTC. The encoded protein is CASKSGGLAGGPSYNEQFF. The full variable domain, with the rest looked up from reference TRBV2 and TRBJ2-1, is EPEVTQTPSHQVTQMGQEVILRCVPISNHLYFYWYRQILGQKVEFLVSFYNNEISEKSEIFDDQFSVERPDGSNFTLKIRSTKLEDSAMYFCASKSGGLAGGPSYNEQFFGPGTRLTVL.

The J gene is TRBJ1-1, the V gene TRBV29-1, with D perhaps matching TRBD1 (5 bases). The CDR3 sequence is 14 residues long. The V end was cut by 5 bases, the J end by 1 base, with 14 bases between. Per the germline V gene, CDR1 is SQVTM and CDR2 is ANQGSEA. CDR3 nucleotide sequence: TGCAGCGTTCGGGACCTCCGGGCGAACACTGAAGCTTTCTTT. Translating gives CSVRDLRANTEAFF. The full variable domain, completed using reference TRBV29-1 and TRBJ1-1, is SAVISQKPSRDICQRGTSLTIQCQVDSQVTMMFWYRQQPGQSLTLIATANQGSEATYESGFVIDKFPISRPNLTFSTLTVSNMSPEDSSIYLCSVRDLRANTEAFFGQGTRLTVV.

This chain links TRBV6-5 with TRBJ2-7; 9 bases align to TRBD1. The CDR3 runs 15 residues. V trimming: 8 bases; J trimming: 3 bases; junction bases outside the gene matches: 11. CDR1 is MNHEY, CDR2 SVGAGI, per germline. As DNA, the CDR3 is TGTGCCAGCGCCGCCGGCGGACAGGGGCTCTACGAGCAGTACTTC. Translation: CASAAGGQGLYEQYF.

This clone was detected a few times. The chain combines TRBV4-2 with TRBJ1-1, with D possibly TRBD1 on 5 matching bases. The CDR3 covers 17 residues. The germline CDR1 and CDR2 sequences are LGHNA and YNFKEQ. V lost 2 bases to trimming and J lost 4 bases, with 20 bases between them. The CDR3 region is CASSQLTGYRGSTEAFF. The CDR3 bases are TGTGCCAGCAGCCAATTAACAGGTTATCGGGGGAGCACTGAAGCTTTCTTT.

V and J are TRBV6-1 and TRBJ2-7; 9 bases align to TRBD2. The CDR3 sequence is 14 residues long. Germline values: CDR1 MNHNS, CDR2 SASEGT. The junction had 3 bases not matched to a gene; V was cut back by 4 bases and J by 2 bases. Here the CDR3 DNA reads TGTGCCAGCAGTGGAGCGGGAGGCCCCTACGAGCAGTACTTC. Amino acid sequence: CASSGAGGPYEQYF.

The chain has TRBV6-1 and TRBJ1-2, with TRBD1 as a possible D gene (6 bases). The V gene's germline CDR1 is MNHNS and CDR2 SASEGT. Trimming removed 4 bases at V and 2 bases at J, with 8 bases between. CDR3 length: 13 residues. DNA for the CDR3: TGTGCCAGCAGTGCGGGACAAAACTATGGCTACACCTTC. This translates into CASSAGQNYGYTF.

V gene TRBV7-9 combines with J gene TRBJ2-7; weak D call: TRBD1 (7 bases). The CDR3 contains 14 residues. Germline V gene sequence: CDR1 SEHNR, CDR2 FQNEAQ (reference sequence). V lost 2 bases to trimming and J lost 2 bases, with 10 bases between them. Written as DNA, the CDR3 is TGTGCCAGCAGCTTACAGGGGGGAACCTACGAGCAGTACTTC. It yields the protein CASSLQGGTYEQYF.

This clone has only a few counts. The chain employs TRBV28 and TRBJ1-2, with D uncertain. This CDR3 is built from 11 residues. CDR1 and CDR2 (germline): MDHEN, SYDVKM. V lost 8 bases and J 0 bases, leaving 4 bases between the germline ends. The DNA of the CDR3 is TGTGCCAGCGGGCCTAACTATGGCTACACCTTC. It translates to CASGPNYGYTF.